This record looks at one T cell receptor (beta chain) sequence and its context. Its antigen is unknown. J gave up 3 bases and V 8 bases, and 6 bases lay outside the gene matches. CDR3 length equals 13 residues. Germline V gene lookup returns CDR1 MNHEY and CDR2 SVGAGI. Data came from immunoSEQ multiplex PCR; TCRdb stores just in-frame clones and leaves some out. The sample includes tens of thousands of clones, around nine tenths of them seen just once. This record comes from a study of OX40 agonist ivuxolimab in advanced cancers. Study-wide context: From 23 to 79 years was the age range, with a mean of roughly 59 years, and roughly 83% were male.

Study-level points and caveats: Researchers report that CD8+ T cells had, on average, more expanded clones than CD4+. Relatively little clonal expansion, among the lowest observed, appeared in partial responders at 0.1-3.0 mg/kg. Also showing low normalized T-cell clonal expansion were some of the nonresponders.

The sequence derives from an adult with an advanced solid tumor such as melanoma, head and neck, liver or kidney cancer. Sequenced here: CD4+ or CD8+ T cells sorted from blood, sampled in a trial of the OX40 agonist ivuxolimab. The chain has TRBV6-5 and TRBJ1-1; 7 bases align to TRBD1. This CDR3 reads CASDGTADTEAFF. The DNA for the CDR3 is TGTGCCAGCGACGGGACAGCCGACACTGAAGCTTTCTTT.